Below, 26 T cell receptor beta chains from the same sample are listed, as sequenced in a study of Graves' ophthalmopathy and Graves' hyperthyroidism. From RNA, the CDR3 regions of TCR beta chains were amplified and sequenced. RT-PCR was first run with HTBI primers, then multiplex PCR in a second round. TCRdb recomputed calls from the multiplex PCR reads with MiXCR, one row per CDR3 protein. The top ten hold roughly 11% of the sample, which has around 1.1 million distinct CDR3 sequences, around a third seen once. Material: peripheral blood or thyroid tissue (not recorded which). These receptors were taken from an adult man with Graves' hyperthyroidism.

The chain is built from TRBV7-9 and TRBJ1-2; 9 bases line up with TRBD1. CDR3 length equals 15 residues. CDR1 is SEHNR, CDR2 FQNEAQ, per germline (reference sequence). V shed 6 bases, J shed 2 bases, and the junction held 7 bases outside the gene matches. For the CDR3, the DNA is TGTGCCAGCAGTTTCACCGGGACAGGGAACTATGGCTACACCTTC. It translates to CASSFTGTGNYGYTF.

This chain uses TRBV7-2 with TRBJ1-1; D call uncertain. The CDR3 sequence is 15 residues long. Trimming stripped 3 bases from V and 0 bases from J, with 11 bases between. From germline, CDR1 is SGHTA and CDR2 FQGNSA. CDR3 protein: CASSFGGAVNTEAFF. Written as DNA, the CDR3 is TGTGCCAGCAGCTTCGGAGGTGCGGTGAACACTGAAGCTTTCTTT.

V gene TRBV10-3 combines with J gene TRBJ1-2; D remains unclear. V was cut by 8 bases and J by 5 bases, with 3 bases left in between. Germline V CDR1 and CDR2: ENHRY, SYGVKD. The CDR3 totals 9 residues. The CDR3 region is CAIGYGYTF. CDR3 DNA: TGTGCCATCGGGTATGGCTACACCTTC.

This clonotype was detected ten times or more. The junction and the germline gene differ at one end; a read error may be behind it. This rearrangement joins TRBV13 to TRBJ2-7; perhaps TRBD1 as D (7 bases). The germline V gene encodes CDR1 PRHDT and CDR2 FYEKMQ (reference sequence). The CDR3 has 16 amino acids. CDR3 region: CASSIGGRGADYEQYF. CDR3 DNA sequence: TGTGCCAGCAGCATAGGCGGCAGGGGGGCGGACTACGAGCAGTACTTC.

The V call is TRBV7-2, the J call TRBJ2-7; 8 bases agree with TRBD2. CDR1 SGHTA and CDR2 FQGNSA come from the germline V gene. This CDR3 is 16 amino acids long. The V segment lost 5 bases and the J segment 6 bases; nucleotides outside the gene matches: 15. The CDR3 coding sequence is TGTGCCAGCAGCCCGTTGGCCGGGAGGGCCGGGGGCGAGCAGTACTTC. This encodes CASSPLAGRAGGEQYF. The variable domain in full, with the rest retrieved from reference TRBV7-2 and TRBJ2-7, is GAGVSQSPSNKVTEKGKDVELRCDPISGHTALYWYRQSLGQGLEFLIYFQGNSAPDKSGLPSDRFSAERTGGSVSTLTIQRTQQEDSAVYLCASSPLAGRAGGEQYFGPGTRLTVT.

The chain couples TRBV15 to TRBJ2-2; no reliable D call. The germline gives CDR1 LNHNV, CDR2 YYDKDF (reference sequence). The V end was cut by 5 bases, the J end by 5 bases, with 9 bases between. This CDR3 is 13 amino acids long. The CDR3 DNA reads TGTGCCACCAGCCAACCCCATACCGGGGAGCTGTTTTTT. It is translated as CATSQPHTGELFF.

The sample holds many counts of this clonotype. The CDR3 nucleotides are TGTGCCAGCAGCTCAACCCGGGACAAATCCTACGAGCAGTACTTC. Translation: CASSSTRDKSYEQYF. The chain is built from TRBV11-2 and TRBJ2-7, with D possibly matching TRBD1 (6 bases). The CDR3 consists of 15 residues. Per the germline V gene, CDR1 is SGHAT and CDR2 is FQNNGV. Deletions cut 4 bases from V and 1 base from J, with 14 bases between.

This clonotype occurred many times. The V call is TRBV7-2, the J call TRBJ2-7, with TRBD1 matching over 7 bases. Germline V CDR1 and CDR2: SGHTA, FQGNSA. This CDR3 region has 14 residues. V shed 2 bases, J shed 6 bases, and the junction held 7 bases outside the gene matches. In DNA, the CDR3 is TGTGCCAGCAGCTTACGTGGAACAGGGGCCGAGCAGTACTTC. This translates into CASSLRGTGAEQYF.

At least ten counts were recorded for this clonotype. This sequence joins TRBV7-2 and TRBJ1-2; D is unresolved. CDR1 and CDR2 from the germline V gene are SGHTA and FQGNSA. Trimming took off 3 bases at V and 2 bases at J, with 1 base between the two ends. This CDR3 spans 11 amino acids. The CDR3 is CASSFNYGYTF. In DNA form, the CDR3 reads TGTGCCAGCAGCTTCAACTATGGCTACACCTTC.

The chain recombines TRBV7-2 with TRBJ2-7, with 8 bases fitting TRBD2. V was pared by 5 bases and J by 3 bases, with 6 bases of the junction left unmatched. Germline lookup yields CDR1 SGHTA and CDR2 FQGNSA. The CDR3 runs 14 residues. The CDR3 spells CASSGRSGNYEQYF. CDR3 coding DNA: TGTGCCAGCAGCGGCCGTAGCGGGAACTACGAGCAGTACTTC.

The chain has TRBV6-5 and TRBJ2-5, with D perhaps assigned TRBD1 or TRBD2 (5 bases each). The CDR3 sequence is 15 residues long. V was pared by 5 bases and J by 4 bases, with 17 bases between. Germline V gene data show CDR1 as MNHEY and CDR2 as SVGAGI. The CDR3: CASSPLVERGETQYF. The CDR3 region has the DNA TGTGCCAGCAGTCCCCTCGTAGAGAGGGGAGAGACCCAGTACTTC.

This clonotype was recorded at least ten times. CDR3 bases: TGTGCCAGTAGTCCGGCCCTTAGCAATCAGCCCCAGCATTTT. It encodes CASSPALSNQPQHF. The chain links TRBV19 to TRBJ1-5; D is unclear. The germline V and J ends were trimmed by 5 bases and 0 bases, with 8 bases remaining between them. The CDR3 loop spans 14 amino acids. The germline gives CDR1 LNHDA, CDR2 SQIVND (reference sequence).

V and J are TRBV7-9 and TRBJ2-7; 7 bases line up with TRBD2. CDR1 is SEHNR and CDR2 is FQNEAQ in the germline V gene (reference sequence). Unmatched junction bases numbered 14, after V lost 5 bases and J lost 1 base. This CDR3 region has 17 residues. The CDR3 DNA follows: TGTGCCAGCAGCAGCCCTGGGGGGGGGGAACGGTCCTACGAGCAGTACTTC. This gives the protein CASSSPGGGERSYEQYF.

The chain employs TRBV9 and TRBJ1-4, with D possibly matching TRBD1 (5 bases). CDR3 length: 17 amino acids. Trimming removed 5 bases from V and 6 bases from J, with 23 bases in between. CDR1 and CDR2 from the germline V gene are SGDLS and YYNGEE. CDR3: CASSSGGREGNDEKLFF. In nucleotides, the CDR3 is TGTGCCAGCAGTTCCGGGGGAAGGGAGGGGAACGATGAAAAACTGTTTTTT.

The rearrangement joins TRBV18 to TRBJ1-4, with 7 bases lining up with TRBD1. This CDR3 is 15 amino acids long. V dropped 1 base and J dropped 7; count of bases not matched to a gene: 6. Per germline, CDR1 KGHSH and CDR2 LQKENI. CDR3 nucleotide sequence: TGTGCCAGCTCACCACGACAGGGACGTAGTGAAAAACTGTTTTTT. Translated, it gives CASSPRQGRSEKLFF. The full variable domain, rest sourced from reference TRBV18 and TRBJ1-4, is NAGVMQNPRHLVRRRGQEARLRCSPMKGHSHVYWYRQLPEEGLKFMVYLQKENIIDESGMPKERFSAEFPKEGPSILRIQQVVRGDSAAYFCASSPRQGRSEKLFFGSGTQLSVL.

This clonotype occurred many times. An end of the junction differs from the germline gene, which may be a read error. V usage is TRBV12-3 or TRBV12-4 and J usage is TRBJ1-6; the D is unclear. The CDR3 spans 12 residues. Here the CDR3 DNA reads TGCGCCAGCAGTTTACCGAATTCACCCCTCCACTTT. Protein: CASSLPNSPLHF.

This clonotype was detected a few times. The chain is built from TRBV6-5 and TRBJ2-7; no definite D call. Looked up from germline, CDR1 is MNHEY and CDR2 is SVGAGI. The CDR3 has 16 residues. V was trimmed by 0 bases and J by 2 bases, leaving 14 bases between them. This chain's CDR3 is CASSYSKARLPYEQYF. The CDR3 bases are TGTGCCAGCAGTTACTCGAAAGCGCGGTTACCCTACGAGCAGTACTTC.

The chain uses TRBV7-9 and TRBJ2-2; no firm D call. Germline V gives CDR1 SEHNR, CDR2 FQNEAQ (reference sequence). The germline V and J ends were trimmed by 4 bases and 6 bases, with 15 bases remaining between them. The CDR3 runs 15 residues. CDR3 bases: TGTGCCAGCAGCTATGACAATCGGGTGGCCGGGGAGCTGTTTTTT. It encodes CASSYDNRVAGELFF. Using reference TRBV7-9 and TRBJ2-2 for the parts outside the CDR3, the full variable domain is DTGVSQNPRHKITKRGQNVTFRCDPISEHNRLYWYRQTLGQGPEFLTYFQNEAQLEKSRLLSDRFSAERPKGSFSTLEIQRTEQGDSAMYLCASSYDNRVAGELFFGEGSRLTVL.

This clonotype came up many times. The gene calls are TRBV2 and TRBJ2-7, with D possibly matching TRBD1 (6 bases). V lost 8 bases and J lost 4, with 15 bases in between. The V gene's germline CDR1 is SNHLY and CDR2 FYNNEI. CDR3 length equals 13 residues. For the CDR3, the DNA is TGTGCCAGCCGACCGGGACAACAATACGAGCAGTACTTC. Translating it yields CASRPGQQYEQYF.

The rearrangement uses TRBV10-3 and TRBJ2-5; 8 positions agree with TRBD1. V shed 8 bases and J 9 bases; nucleotides not matched to a gene: 8. The length of the CDR3 is 12 residues. Per the germline V gene, CDR1 is ENHRY and CDR2 is SYGVKD. The CDR3 is CAIQQDRDAQYF. The DNA of the CDR3 is TGTGCCATCCAACAGGACAGGGATGCCCAGTACTTC.

With regard to this clonotype: This could be a read error, since a much larger clone is one nucleotide away. This chain joins TRBV20-1 and TRBJ1-5, with 9 nucleotides matching TRBD1. This CDR3 is 14 amino acids long. The germline gives CDR1 DFQATT, CDR2 SNEGSKA (reference sequence). The CDR3 protein is CSASLTGGYQTQHF. CDR3 DNA sequence: TGCAGTGCCTCCTTGACAGGGGGGTATCAGACCCAGCATTTT.

V and J are TRBV14 and TRBJ2-5; possible D gene TRBD2, 6 bases. V was cut by 4 bases and J by 6 bases, with 18 bases left in between. The CDR3 sequence is 15 residues long. Germline V gene sequence: CDR1 SGHDN, CDR2 FVKESK. The CDR3 DNA sequence: TGTGCCAGCAGCCCCCTAGCGTCAGCTCAGAAGACCCAGTACTTC. This codes for CASSPLASAQKTQYF.

This clonotype showed up just a few times. The chain couples TRBV13 to TRBJ1-3; perhaps TRBD1 as D (6 bases). Germline CDR1 PRHDT, CDR2 FYEKMQ (reference sequence). CDR3 length: 17 residues. Deletions cut 4 bases from V and 6 bases from J, with 22 bases between. CDR3 in DNA: TGTGCCAGCAGCTCCCGGGCCGCGGAGGGGGTTGTAAACACCATATATTTT. Translated: CASSSRAAEGVVNTIYF.

This clonotype was seen repeatedly, ten times or more. The genes are TRBV11-2 and TRBJ1-1; D not certain. Trimming cost V 5 bases and J 6 bases, with 19 bases left between them. CDR1 is SGHAT, CDR2 FQNNGV, per germline. The CDR3 consists of 15 residues. The CDR3 loop is CASSPRVLRIAEAFF. The CDR3 bases are TGTGCCAGCAGCCCGCGAGTCCTTCGCATCGCTGAAGCTTTCTTT.

As concerns this clonotype: At one end the junction does not follow the germline gene, possibly because of a read error. The gene calls are TRBV9 and TRBJ2-7, with 10 positions matching TRBD1. The length of the CDR3 is 10 residues. Germline V gene lookup returns CDR1 SGDLS and CDR2 YYNGEE. DNA of the CDR3: TGTGCCAGCAGCGCTCGGACAGGGGGCTTC. It translates to CASSARTGGF.

To note about this clonotype: A read error is possible here, since a much larger clone lies one base away. The chain couples TRBV20-1 to TRBJ1-5; maybe TRBD1 (6 bases). Trimming took off 2 bases at V and 7 bases at J, with 21 bases between the two ends. The V gene's germline CDR1 is DFQATT and CDR2 SNEGSKA (reference sequence). The CDR3 sequence is 16 residues long. The CDR3 is CSARPPKGGIGQPQHF. DNA for the CDR3: TGCAGTGCTAGACCACCCAAAGGGGGGATAGGACAGCCCCAGCATTTT.